The TCR beta chain described here comes from a study of blood T cell repertoires in COVID-19. Study background: Samples came from the United States, Italy and Spain, spanning acute and convalescent COVID-19. Sources were T cells, B-cell-depleted T cells, or PBMCs; the material itself was cDNA or gDNA.

One Seattle source followed patients from active infection through their disease course. Measured with immunoSEQ multiplex PCR; TCRdb has only the in-frame clones, and not every one. The data show about 250,000 clones, with around 90% seen just once and about 0.79% held by the top ten. This clone was counted only a few times. Germline V gene sequence: CDR1 MNHEY, CDR2 SVGAGI. The CDR3 is 14 residues long. Trimming cost V 7 bases and J 8 bases; bases outside gene matches: 8. V gene TRBV6-5 combines with J gene TRBJ1-4; 9 nucleotides match TRBD1. The origin of this receptor is a man aged 25 to 40 with COVID-19, enrolled during active disease. Sequencing was done on a sample of peripheral blood. Here the CDR3 reads CASKYGTGPEKLFF. DNA for the CDR3: TGTGCCAGCAAATACGGGACAGGGCCAGAAAAACTGTTTTTT.